These 10 T cell receptor beta chains were sequenced from one sample in a study of blood T cell repertoires in COVID-19. Here immunoSEQ multiplex PCR was the method, and the copy in TCRdb shows in-frame clones only, minus some. This repertoire shows about 180,000 clones, over 75% found once; its top ten account for over 0.95%. Input material: PBMCs or T cells enriched from blood (not recorded which). The source is a human donor with acute COVID-19. The donor label of this sample is uncertain.

The chain recombines TRBV7-3 with TRBJ2-5; 10 positions agree with TRBD2. V was clipped by 4 bases and J by 2 bases; unmatched bases: 1. This CDR3 region has 14 residues. Germline V gene lookup returns CDR1 SGHTA and CDR2 FQGTGA. The CDR3 is CASSSTSGQETQYF. The CDR3 DNA reads as TGTGCCAGCAGCTCGACTAGCGGGCAAGAGACCCAGTACTTC.

The chain links TRBV9 to TRBJ2-2; TRBD2 matches 9 bases. Per the germline V gene, CDR1 is SGDLS and CDR2 is YYNGEE. Trimming at V came to 3 bases and at J to 5 bases, leaving 5 bases not matched to a gene. The CDR3 has 15 amino acids. The CDR3 DNA follows: TGTGCCAGCAGCGGGGCCCTAGCGGGGACCGGGGAGCTGTTTTTT. This gives the protein CASSGALAGTGELFF.

The J gene is TRBJ1-5, the V gene TRBV5-1; D is uncertain. V shed 2 bases and J shed 4 bases, with 13 bases lying between them. This CDR3 has 15 residues. Germline lookup yields CDR1 SGHRS and CDR2 YFSETQ. The CDR3, as DNA: TGCGCCAGCAGCTTATCCGACCCCGGGAATCAGCCCCAGCATTTT. Amino acids: CASSLSDPGNQPQHF.

This sequence joins TRBV7-8 and TRBJ2-7; 8 nucleotides match TRBD1. Germline CDR1 and CDR2: SGHVS and FQNEAQ. The CDR3 loop spans 15 amino acids. The V and J ends lost 4 bases and 3 bases, in that order; junction bases with no gene match: 8. The CDR3 nucleotides are TGTGCCAGCAGCTCAAGCAGGGGGCCGATCTACGAGCAGTACTTC. This encodes CASSSSRGPIYEQYF.

The rearrangement links TRBV6-1 to TRBJ1-6, with D uncertain. The CDR3 loop spans 19 amino acids. The V end lost 3 bases, the J end lost 0 bases, and 18 bases lay between the germline ends. Germline CDR1 MNHNS, CDR2 SASEGT. The chain's CDR3 is CASSDGVGRGSSYNSPLHF. The CDR3 DNA is TGTGCCAGCAGTGACGGGGTTGGGCGGGGAAGCTCCTATAATTCACCCCTCCACTTT.

CDR3 residues: CAISDSLTGIYSPLHF. The CDR3 nucleotides read TGTGCCATCAGTGATTCGCTTACAGGGATTTATTCACCCCTCCACTTT. The rearrangement links TRBV10-3 to TRBJ1-6; D possibly corresponds to TRBD1 (6 bases). The CDR3 covers 16 residues. Germline values: CDR1 ENHRY, CDR2 SYGVKD. Trimming took off 3 bases at V and 8 bases at J, with 17 bases between the two ends.

This clone has only one observation. The chain carries TRBV3-1 (or the pseudogene TRBV3-2) and TRBJ2-1; TRBD1 agrees at 9 bases. The CDR3 spans 16 residues. The V gene's germline CDR1 is LGHDT and CDR2 YNNKEL (reference sequence). J was trimmed by 6 bases and V by 3 bases; bases with no gene match: 9. The CDR3 region has the DNA TGTGCCAGCAGCCAGCGGGGACAGGGTGAGGTCAATGAGCAGTTCTTC. This translates into CASSQRGQGEVNEQFF.

The chain carries TRBV5-4 and TRBJ1-1; D uncertain. V was shortened by 6 bases and J by 1 base, with 13 bases between the two germline ends. CDR1 and CDR2 (germline): SGHNT, YYREEE (reference sequence). This CDR3 contains 14 residues. CDR3 amino acids: CASNLRGGNTEAFF. For the CDR3, the DNA is TGTGCCAGCAACCTACGAGGAGGGAACACTGAAGCTTTCTTT. Together with reference TRBV5-4 and TRBJ1-1, the CDR3 gives the full variable domain: ETGVTQSPTHLIKTRGQQVTLRCSSQSGHNTVSWYQQALGQGPQFIFQYYREEENGRGNFPPRFSGLQFPNYSSELNVNALELDDSALYLCASNLRGGNTEAFFGQGTRLTVV.

This chain connects TRBV3-1 (or the pseudogene TRBV3-2) to TRBJ2-4, with D hard to call. V lost 2 bases, J lost 6 bases, and 5 bases lay in between. There are 12 residues in the CDR3. The germline V gene has CDR1 LGHDT and CDR2 YNNKEL (reference sequence). CDR3: CASSQTGNIQYF. For the CDR3, the DNA is TGTGCCAGCAGCCAAACGGGAAACATTCAGTACTTC.

This chain uses TRBV5-5 with TRBJ2-7, with TRBD1 identical over 7 bases. CDR1 SGHKS and CDR2 YYEKEE come from the germline V gene (reference sequence). V was pared by 4 bases and J by 3 bases, with 4 bases of the junction left unmatched. This CDR3 has 13 residues. The CDR3 is CASSTQGIYEQYF. The CDR3 region has the DNA TGTGCCAGCAGCACACAGGGGATCTACGAGCAGTACTTC. The full variable domain, its missing parts supplied by reference TRBV5-5 and TRBJ2-7, is DAGVTQSPTHLIKTRGQQVTLRCSPISGHKSVSWYQQVLGQGPQFIFQYYEKEERGRGNFPDRFSARQFPNYSSELNVNALLLGDSALYLCASSTQGIYEQYFGPGTRLTVT.